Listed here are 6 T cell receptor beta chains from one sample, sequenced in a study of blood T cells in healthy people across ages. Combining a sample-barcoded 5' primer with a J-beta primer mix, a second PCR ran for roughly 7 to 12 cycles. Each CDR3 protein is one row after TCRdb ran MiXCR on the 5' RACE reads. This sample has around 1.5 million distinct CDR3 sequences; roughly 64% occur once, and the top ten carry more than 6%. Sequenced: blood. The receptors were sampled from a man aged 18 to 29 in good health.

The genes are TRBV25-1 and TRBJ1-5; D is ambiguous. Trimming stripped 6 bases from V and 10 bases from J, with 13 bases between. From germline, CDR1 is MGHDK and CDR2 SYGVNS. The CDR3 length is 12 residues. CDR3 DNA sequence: TGTGCCAGCAGCAATACCGGGAGCCCCCAGCATTTT. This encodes CASSNTGSPQHF.

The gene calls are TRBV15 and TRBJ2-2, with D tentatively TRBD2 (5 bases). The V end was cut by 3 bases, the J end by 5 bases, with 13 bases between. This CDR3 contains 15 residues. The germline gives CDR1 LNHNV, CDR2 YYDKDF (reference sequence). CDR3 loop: CATSSPEEETGELFF. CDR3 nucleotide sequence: TGTGCCACCAGCAGTCCCGAGGAGGAAACCGGGGAGCTGTTTTTT.

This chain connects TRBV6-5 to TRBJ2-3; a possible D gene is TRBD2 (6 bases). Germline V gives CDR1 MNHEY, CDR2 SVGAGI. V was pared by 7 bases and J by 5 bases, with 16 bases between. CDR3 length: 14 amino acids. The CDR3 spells CASNPLGGGDTQYF. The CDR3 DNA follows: TGTGCCAGCAACCCCCTGGGGGGAGGAGATACGCAGTATTTT.

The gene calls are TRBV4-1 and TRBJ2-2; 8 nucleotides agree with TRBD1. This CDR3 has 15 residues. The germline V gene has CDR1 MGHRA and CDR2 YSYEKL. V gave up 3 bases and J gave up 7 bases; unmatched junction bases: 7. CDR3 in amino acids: CASSHVQGEDGELFF. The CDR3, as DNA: TGCGCCAGCAGCCACGTACAGGGGGAGGACGGGGAGCTGTTTTTT.

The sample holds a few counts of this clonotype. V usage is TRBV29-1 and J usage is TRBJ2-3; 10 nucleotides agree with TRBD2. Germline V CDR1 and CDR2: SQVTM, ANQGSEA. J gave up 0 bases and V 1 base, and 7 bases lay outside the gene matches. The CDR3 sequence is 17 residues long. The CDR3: CSVEVKSGGVSTDTQYF. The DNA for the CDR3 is TGCAGCGTTGAAGTGAAGAGCGGGGGGGTTAGCACAGATACGCAGTATTTT.

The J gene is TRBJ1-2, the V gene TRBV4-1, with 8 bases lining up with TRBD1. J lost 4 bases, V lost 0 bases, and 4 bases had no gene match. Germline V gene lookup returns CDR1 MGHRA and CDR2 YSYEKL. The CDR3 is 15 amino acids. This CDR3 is CASSQETGDGYGYTF. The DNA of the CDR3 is TGCGCCAGCAGCCAAGAGACAGGGGACGGCTATGGCTACACCTTC.